This TCR beta chain was retrieved from a study of cytomegalovirus exposure and HLA in healthy donors. Points from the study as a whole: In a later analysis, about 17,000 TCR beta sequences were associated with HLA alleles at 0.05 false discovery rate. Cytomegalovirus-associated TCR beta chains were listed, numbering 164.

On this clone: No antigen is known for it.

Use of 60 Vbeta and 13 Jbeta primers characterized the PCR. Some clones are missing from TCRdb's copy, which holds only in-frame ones; the method was immunoSEQ multiplex PCR. This sample yields some 200,000 clones, of which approximately 70% are seen a single time; about 3% belongs to the top ten. The V end was cut by 10 bases, the J end by 2 bases, with 18 bases between. Germline loops: CDR1 WSHSY, CDR2 SAAADI. The length of the CDR3 is 14 residues. Sequencing was done on a sample of PBMCs. The chain couples TRBV10-2 to TRBJ2-7; tentatively, D is TRBD2 (6 bases). This TCR came from a man in his forties in good health and CMV-seropositive. The chain's CDR3 is CATIPGGYPYEQYF. CDR3 bases: TGCGCCACCATCCCCGGGGGATATCCCTACGAGCAGTACTTC.